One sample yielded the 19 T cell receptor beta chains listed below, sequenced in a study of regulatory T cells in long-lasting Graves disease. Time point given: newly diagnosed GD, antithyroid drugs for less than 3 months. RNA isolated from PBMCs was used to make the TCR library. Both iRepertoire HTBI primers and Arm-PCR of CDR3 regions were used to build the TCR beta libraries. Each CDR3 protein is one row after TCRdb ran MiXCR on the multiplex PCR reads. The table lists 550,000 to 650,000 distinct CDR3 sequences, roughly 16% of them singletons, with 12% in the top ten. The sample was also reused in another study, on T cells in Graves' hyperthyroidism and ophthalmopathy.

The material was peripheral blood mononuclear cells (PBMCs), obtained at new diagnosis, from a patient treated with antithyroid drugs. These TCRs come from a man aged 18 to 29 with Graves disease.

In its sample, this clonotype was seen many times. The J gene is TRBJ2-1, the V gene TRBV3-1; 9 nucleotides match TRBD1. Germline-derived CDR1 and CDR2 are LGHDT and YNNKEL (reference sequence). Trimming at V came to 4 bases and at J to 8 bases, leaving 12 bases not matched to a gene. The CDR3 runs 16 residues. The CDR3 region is CASSRPIRTGVYEQFF. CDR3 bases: TGTGCCAGCAGCCGCCCCATTAGGACAGGGGTTTATGAGCAGTTCTTC.

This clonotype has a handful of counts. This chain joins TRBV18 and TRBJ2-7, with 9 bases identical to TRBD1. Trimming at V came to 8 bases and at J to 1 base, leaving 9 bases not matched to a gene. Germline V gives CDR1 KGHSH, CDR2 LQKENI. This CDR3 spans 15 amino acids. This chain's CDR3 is CASPLSGTGSYEQYF. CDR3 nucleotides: TGTGCCAGCCCTCTTTCTGGGACAGGGTCCTACGAGCAGTACTTC.

The CDR3 sequence: CATKRGSSYEQYF. CDR3 bases: TGTGCCACCAAGCGGGGTAGCTCCTACGAGCAGTACTTC. The chain joins TRBV12-3 or TRBV12-4 to TRBJ2-7; 7 bases are a match to TRBD2. The CDR3 has 13 residues. V was clipped by 10 bases and J by 0 bases; unmatched bases: 6.

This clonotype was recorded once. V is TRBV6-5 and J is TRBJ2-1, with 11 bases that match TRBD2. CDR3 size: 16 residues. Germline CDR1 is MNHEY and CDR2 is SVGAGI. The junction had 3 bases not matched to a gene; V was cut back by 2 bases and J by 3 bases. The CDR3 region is CASSYPGTSGYNEQFF. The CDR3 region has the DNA TGTGCCAGCAGTTACCCTGGGACTAGCGGCTACAATGAGCAGTTCTTC.

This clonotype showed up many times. This chain's CDR3 is CASSAPWVGNEKLFF. CDR3 nucleotide sequence: TGTGCCAGCAGTGCCCCATGGGTTGGTAATGAAAAACTGTTTTTT. The rearrangement joins TRBV12-3 or TRBV12-4 to TRBJ1-4; unclear D gene. The CDR3 is made up of 15 amino acids. V was shortened by 5 bases and J by 4 bases, with 14 bases between the two germline ends.

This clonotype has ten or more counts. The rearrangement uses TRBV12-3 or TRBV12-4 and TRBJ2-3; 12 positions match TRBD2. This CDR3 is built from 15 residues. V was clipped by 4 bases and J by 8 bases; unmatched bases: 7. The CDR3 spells CASSSTSGRGGTQYF. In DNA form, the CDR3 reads TGTGCCAGCAGTTCGACTAGCGGGAGAGGAGGTACGCAGTATTTT.

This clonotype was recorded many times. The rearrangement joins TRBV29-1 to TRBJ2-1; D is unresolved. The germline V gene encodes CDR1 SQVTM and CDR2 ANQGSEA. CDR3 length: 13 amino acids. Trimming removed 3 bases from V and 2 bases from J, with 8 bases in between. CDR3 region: CSVDTEAYNEQFF. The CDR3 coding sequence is TGCAGCGTTGACACAGAAGCCTACAATGAGCAGTTCTTC.

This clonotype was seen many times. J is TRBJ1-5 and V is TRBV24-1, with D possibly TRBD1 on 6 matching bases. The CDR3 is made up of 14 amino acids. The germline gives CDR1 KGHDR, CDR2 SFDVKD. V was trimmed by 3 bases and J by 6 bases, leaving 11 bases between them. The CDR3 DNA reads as TGTGCCACCAGTGATACAGGGTCTGGTCAGCCCCAGCATTTT. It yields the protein CATSDTGSGQPQHF.

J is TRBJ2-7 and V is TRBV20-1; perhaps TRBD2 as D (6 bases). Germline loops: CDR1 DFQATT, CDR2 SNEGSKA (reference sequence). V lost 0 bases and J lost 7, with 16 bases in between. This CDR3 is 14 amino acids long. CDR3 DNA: TGCAGTGCTAGAGATCTAAGCGGGCCGGGGGAGCAGTACTTC. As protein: CSARDLSGPGEQYF.

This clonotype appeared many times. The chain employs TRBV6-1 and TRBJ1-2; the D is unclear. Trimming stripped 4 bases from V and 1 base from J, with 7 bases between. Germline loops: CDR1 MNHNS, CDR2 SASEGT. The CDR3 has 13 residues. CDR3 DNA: TGTGCCAGCAGTGTCGGGAATAACTATGGCTACACCTTC. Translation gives CASSVGNNYGYTF.

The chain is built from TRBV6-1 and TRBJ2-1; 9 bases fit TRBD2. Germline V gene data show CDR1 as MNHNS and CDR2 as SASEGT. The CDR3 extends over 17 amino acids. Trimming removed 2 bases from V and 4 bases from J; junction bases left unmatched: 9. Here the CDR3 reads CASSEPLVAGVYNEQFF. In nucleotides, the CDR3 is TGTGCCAGCAGTGAACCCCTAGTAGCGGGAGTATACAATGAGCAGTTCTTC.

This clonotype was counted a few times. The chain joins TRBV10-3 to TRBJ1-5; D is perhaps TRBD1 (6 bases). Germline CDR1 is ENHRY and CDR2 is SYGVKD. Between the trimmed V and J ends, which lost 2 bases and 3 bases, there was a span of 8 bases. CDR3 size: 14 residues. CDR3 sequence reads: CAISEQGTNQPQHF. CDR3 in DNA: TGTGCCATCAGTGAGCAGGGGACCAATCAGCCCCAGCATTTT.

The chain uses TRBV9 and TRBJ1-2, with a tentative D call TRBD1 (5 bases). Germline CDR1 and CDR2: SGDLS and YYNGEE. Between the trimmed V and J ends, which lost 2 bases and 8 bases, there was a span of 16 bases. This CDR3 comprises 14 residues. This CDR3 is CASSVGGTAWGYTF. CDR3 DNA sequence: TGTGCCAGCAGCGTCGGAGGGACCGCGTGGGGCTACACCTTC.

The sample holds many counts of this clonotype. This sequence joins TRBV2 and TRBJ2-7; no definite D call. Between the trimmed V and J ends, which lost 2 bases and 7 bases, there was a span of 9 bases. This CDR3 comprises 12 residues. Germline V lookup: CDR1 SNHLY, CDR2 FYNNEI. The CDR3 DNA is TGTGCCAGCAGTGAACGGGTTCGAGAGCAGTACTTC. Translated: CASSERVREQYF. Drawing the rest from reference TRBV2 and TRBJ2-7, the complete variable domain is EPEVTQTPSHQVTQMGQEVILRCVPISNHLYFYWYRQILGQKVEFLVSFYNNEISEKSEIFDDQFSVERPDGSNFTLKIRSTKLEDSAMYFCASSERVREQYFGPGTRLTVT.

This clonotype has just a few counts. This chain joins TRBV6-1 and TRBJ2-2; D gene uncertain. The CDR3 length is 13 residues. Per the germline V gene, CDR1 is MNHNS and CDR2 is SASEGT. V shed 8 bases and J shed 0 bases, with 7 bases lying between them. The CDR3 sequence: CASGHANTGELFF. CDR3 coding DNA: TGTGCCAGCGGTCACGCGAACACCGGGGAGCTGTTTTTT.

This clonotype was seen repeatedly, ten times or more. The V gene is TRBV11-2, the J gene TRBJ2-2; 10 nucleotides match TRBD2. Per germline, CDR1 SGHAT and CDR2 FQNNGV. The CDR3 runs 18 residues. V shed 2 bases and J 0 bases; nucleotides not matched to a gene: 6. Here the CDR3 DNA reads TGTGCCAGCAGCTTACCTCCCGGGACTAGCGCGAACACCGGGGAGCTGTTTTTT. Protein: CASSLPPGTSANTGELFF. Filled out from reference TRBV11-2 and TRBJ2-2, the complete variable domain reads EAGVAQSPRYKIIEKRQSVAFWCNPISGHATLYWYQQILGQGPKLLIQFQNNGVVDDSQLPKDRFSAERLKGVDSTLKIQPAKLEDSAVYLCASSLPPGTSANTGELFFGEGSRLTVL.

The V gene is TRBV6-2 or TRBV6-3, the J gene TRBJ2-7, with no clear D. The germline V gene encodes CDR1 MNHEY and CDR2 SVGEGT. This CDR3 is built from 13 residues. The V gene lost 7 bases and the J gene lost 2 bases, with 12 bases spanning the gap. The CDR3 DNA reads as TGTGCCAGCAACATCGTGACCCCCTACGAGCAGTACTTC. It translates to CASNIVTPYEQYF.

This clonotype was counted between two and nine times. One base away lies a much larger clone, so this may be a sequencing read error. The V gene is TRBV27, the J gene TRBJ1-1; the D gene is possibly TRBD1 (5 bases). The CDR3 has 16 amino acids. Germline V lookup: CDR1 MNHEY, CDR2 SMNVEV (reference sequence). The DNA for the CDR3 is TGTGCCAGCAGTTTTCGCGCTGGGGGATTGAACACTGAAGCTTCCTTT. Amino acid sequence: CASSFRAGGLNTEASF.

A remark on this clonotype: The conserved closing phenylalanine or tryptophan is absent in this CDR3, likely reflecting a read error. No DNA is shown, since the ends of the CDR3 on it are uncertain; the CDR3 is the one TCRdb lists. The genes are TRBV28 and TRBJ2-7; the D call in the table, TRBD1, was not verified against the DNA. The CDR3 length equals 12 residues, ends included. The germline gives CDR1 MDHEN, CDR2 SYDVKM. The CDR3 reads CASSSLNLQPTS.